The clone carrying this T cell receptor beta chain has a handful of counts. Looked up from germline, CDR1 is SGHTA and CDR2 is FQGTGA. There are 19 residues in the CDR3. After removal of 5 bases from V and 1 base from J, the junction contained 16 bases not matched to a gene. Building of the TCR beta libraries involved iRepertoire HTBI primers and Arm-PCR of CDR3 regions. One entry per CDR3 protein results from TCRdb running MiXCR on the multiplex PCR reads. The data show hundreds of thousands of distinct CDR3 sequences, with 16% seen just once and approximately 18% held by the top ten. This sample is drawn from a study of regulatory T cells in long-lasting Graves disease. Study at large: Graves' patients, newly diagnosed, had taken antithyroid drugs under 3 months.

Time point indicated: newly diagnosed GD, antithyroid drugs for less than 3 months. PBMCs were the source of the RNA used for TCR sequencing. This same sample was also taken into another study, of T cells in Graves' hyperthyroidism and ophthalmopathy.

The source was peripheral blood mononuclear cells (PBMCs), collected at new diagnosis, from a patient treated with antithyroid drugs. The genes are TRBV7-3 and TRBJ2-1, with 8 bases that match TRBD2. The TCR comes from a woman younger than 45 with Graves disease. CDR3 coding DNA: TGTGCCAGCAGCCCGGACCGGCGGGGGGCTAATAGGTCCTACAATGAGCAGTTCTTC. Translation gives CASSPDRRGANRSYNEQFF. The full variable domain, with the rest looked up from reference TRBV7-3 and TRBJ2-1, is GAGVSQTPSNKVTEKGKYVELRCDPISGHTALYWYRQSLGQGPEFLIYFQGTGAADDSGLPNDRFFAVRPEGSVSTLKIQRTERGDSAVYLCASSPDRRGANRSYNEQFFGPGTRLTVL.